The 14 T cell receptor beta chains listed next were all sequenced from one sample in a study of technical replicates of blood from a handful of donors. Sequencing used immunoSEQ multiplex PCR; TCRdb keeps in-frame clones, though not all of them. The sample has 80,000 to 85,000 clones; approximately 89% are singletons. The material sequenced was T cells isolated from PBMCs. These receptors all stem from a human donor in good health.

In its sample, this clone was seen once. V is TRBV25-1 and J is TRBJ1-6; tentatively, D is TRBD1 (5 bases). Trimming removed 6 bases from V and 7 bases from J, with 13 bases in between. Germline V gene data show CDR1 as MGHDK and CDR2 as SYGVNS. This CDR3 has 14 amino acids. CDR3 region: CASRSMAGNSPLHF. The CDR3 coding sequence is TGTGCCAGCAGGTCTATGGCAGGGAATTCACCCCTCCACTTT.

In DNA, the CDR3 is TGTGCCAGCAGGAAGGGGCAGGGATCTGGCTACACCTTC. Its translation is CASRKGQGSGYTF. The chain couples TRBV25-1 to TRBJ1-2; perhaps TRBD1 as D (5 bases). CDR1 and CDR2 from the germline V gene are MGHDK and SYGVNS. The V gene lost 6 bases and the J gene lost 7 bases, with 15 bases spanning the gap. CDR3 length: 13 residues.

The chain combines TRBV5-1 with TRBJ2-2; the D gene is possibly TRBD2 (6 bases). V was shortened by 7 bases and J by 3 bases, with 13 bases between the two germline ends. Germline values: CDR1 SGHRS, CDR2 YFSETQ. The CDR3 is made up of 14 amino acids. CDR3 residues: CASASGTHTGELFF. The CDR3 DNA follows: TGCGCCAGCGCGTCCGGGACTCACACCGGGGAGCTGTTTTTT.

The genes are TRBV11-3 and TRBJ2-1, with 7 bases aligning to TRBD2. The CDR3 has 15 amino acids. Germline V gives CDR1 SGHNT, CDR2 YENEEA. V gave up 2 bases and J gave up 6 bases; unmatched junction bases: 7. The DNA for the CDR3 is TGTGCCAGCAGCTTATTCAGCGGGATGGCCAATGAGCAGTTCTTC. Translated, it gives CASSLFSGMANEQFF.

CDR3 residues: CASSQDGQGTQYF. In DNA form, the CDR3 reads TGTGCCAGCAGCCAAGATGGGCAGGGTACGCAGTATTTT. The chain employs TRBV4-2 and TRBJ2-3, with D maybe TRBD1 (5 bases). The germline V gene has CDR1 LGHNA and CDR2 YNFKEQ. The CDR3 has 13 residues. V shed 0 bases and J shed 8 bases, with 9 bases lying between them.

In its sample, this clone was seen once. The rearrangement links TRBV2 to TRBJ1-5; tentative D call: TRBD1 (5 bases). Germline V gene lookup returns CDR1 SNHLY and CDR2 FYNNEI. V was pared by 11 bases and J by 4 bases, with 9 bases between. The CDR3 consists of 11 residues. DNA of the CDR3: TGTGCCGGGGCCAGAAATCAGCCCCAGCATTTT. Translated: CAGARNQPQHF.

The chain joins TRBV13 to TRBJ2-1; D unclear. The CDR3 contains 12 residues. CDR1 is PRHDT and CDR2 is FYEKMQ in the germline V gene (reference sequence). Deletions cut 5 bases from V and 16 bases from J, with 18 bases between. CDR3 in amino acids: CASSPNPSVSFF. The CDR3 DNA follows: TGTGCCAGCAGCCCGAACCCTTCGGTATCCTTCTTC.

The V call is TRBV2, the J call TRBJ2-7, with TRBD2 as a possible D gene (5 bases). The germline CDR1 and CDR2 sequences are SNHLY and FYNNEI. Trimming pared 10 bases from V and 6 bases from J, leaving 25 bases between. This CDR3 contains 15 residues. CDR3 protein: CAILQFPLGPPEQYF. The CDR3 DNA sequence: TGTGCCATCCTACAGTTTCCACTAGGTCCTCCCGAGCAGTACTTC. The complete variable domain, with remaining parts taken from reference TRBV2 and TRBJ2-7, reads EPEVTQTPSHQVTQMGQEVILRCVPISNHLYFYWYRQILGQKVEFLVSFYNNEISEKSEIFDDQFSVERPDGSNFTLKIRSTKLEDSAMYFCAILQFPLGPPEQYFGPGTRLTVT.

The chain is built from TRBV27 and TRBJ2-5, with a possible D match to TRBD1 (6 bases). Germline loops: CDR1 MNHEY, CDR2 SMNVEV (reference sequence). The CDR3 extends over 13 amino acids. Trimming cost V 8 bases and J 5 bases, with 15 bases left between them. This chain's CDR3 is CASPKGVGETQYF. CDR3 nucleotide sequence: TGTGCCAGCCCCAAGGGGGTAGGGGAGACCCAGTACTTC.

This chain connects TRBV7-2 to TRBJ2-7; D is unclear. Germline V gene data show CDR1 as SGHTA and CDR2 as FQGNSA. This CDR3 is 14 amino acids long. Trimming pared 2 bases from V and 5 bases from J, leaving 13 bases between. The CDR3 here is CASSLHVSSNEQYF. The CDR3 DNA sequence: TGTGCCAGCAGCTTACATGTGTCCTCTAACGAGCAGTACTTC.

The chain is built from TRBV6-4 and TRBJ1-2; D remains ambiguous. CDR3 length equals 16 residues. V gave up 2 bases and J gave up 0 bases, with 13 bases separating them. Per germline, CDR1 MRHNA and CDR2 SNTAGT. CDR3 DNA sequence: TGTGCCAGCAGTGACCACCCAAACTTAGCTAACTATGGCTACACCTTC. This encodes CASSDHPNLANYGYTF.

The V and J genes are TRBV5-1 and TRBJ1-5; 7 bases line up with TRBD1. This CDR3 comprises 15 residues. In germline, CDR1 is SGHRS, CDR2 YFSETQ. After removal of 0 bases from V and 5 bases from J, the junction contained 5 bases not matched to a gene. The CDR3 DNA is TGCGCCAGCAGCTTGGCCGGGACAGACTATCAGCCCCAGCATTTT. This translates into CASSLAGTDYQPQHF. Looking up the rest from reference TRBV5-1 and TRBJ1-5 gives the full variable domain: KAGVTQTPRYLIKTRGQQVTLSCSPISGHRSVSWYQQTPGQGLQFLFEYFSETQRNKGNFPGRFSGRQFSNSRSEMNVSTLELGDSALYLCASSLAGTDYQPQHFGDGTRLSIL.

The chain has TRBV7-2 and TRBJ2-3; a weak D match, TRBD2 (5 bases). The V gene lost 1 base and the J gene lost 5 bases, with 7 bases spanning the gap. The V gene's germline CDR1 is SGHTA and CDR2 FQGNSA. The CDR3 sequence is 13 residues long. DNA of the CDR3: TGTGCCAGCAGCTTAGACCGGGGAGATACGCAGTATTTT. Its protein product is CASSLDRGDTQYF. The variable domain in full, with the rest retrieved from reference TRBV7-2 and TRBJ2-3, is GAGVSQSPSNKVTEKGKDVELRCDPISGHTALYWYRQSLGQGLEFLIYFQGNSAPDKSGLPSDRFSAERTGGSVSTLTIQRTQQEDSAVYLCASSLDRGDTQYFGPGTRLTVL.

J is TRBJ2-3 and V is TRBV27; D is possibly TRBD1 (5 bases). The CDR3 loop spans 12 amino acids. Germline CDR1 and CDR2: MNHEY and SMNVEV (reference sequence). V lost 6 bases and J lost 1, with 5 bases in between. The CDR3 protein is CASRQGTDTQYF. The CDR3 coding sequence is TGTGCCAGCAGACAGGGCACAGATACGCAGTATTTT.